This T cell receptor (beta chain) was sequenced during a study of blood T cell repertoires in COVID-19. The CDR3 is made up of 13 amino acids. From germline, CDR1 is MNHEY and CDR2 SVGAGI. Source study methods: Quantification of nucleated cells was approximated via reference gene primer amplification. Assay used: immunoSEQ multiplex PCR; TCRdb lists only in-frame clones, some missing. Clonal size and the V and J genes are those of that table, whereas D and trimming came from the DNA. In the table there are 150,000 to 200,000 clones, roughly 89% of which are singletons. Turning to this clone: The junction differs from germline at one of its ends, possibly a read error.

The chain has TRBV6-5 and TRBJ1-5; perhaps TRBD1 as D (6 bases). The clonotype originates from a woman in her 70s with COVID-19, enrolled during active disease. The sequenced sample was peripheral blood. Written as DNA, the CDR3 is TGTGTCAGCAGTTACTCACAGGGTCGGCCCCAGCATTTT. The encoded protein is CVSSYSQGRPQHF.